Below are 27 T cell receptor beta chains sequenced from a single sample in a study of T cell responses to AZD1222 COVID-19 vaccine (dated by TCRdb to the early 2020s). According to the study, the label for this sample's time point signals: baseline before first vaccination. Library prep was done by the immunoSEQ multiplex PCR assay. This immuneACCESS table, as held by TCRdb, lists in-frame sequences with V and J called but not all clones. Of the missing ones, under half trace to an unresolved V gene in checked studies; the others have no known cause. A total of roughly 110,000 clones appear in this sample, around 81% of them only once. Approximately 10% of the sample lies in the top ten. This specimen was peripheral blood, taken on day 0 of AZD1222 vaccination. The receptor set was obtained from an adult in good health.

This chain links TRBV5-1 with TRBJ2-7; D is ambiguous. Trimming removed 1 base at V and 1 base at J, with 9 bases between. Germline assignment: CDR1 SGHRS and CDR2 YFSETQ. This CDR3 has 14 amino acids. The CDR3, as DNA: TGCGCCAGCAGCTTGTCAGGTGTTTCCTACGAGCAGTACTTC. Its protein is CASSLSGVSYEQYF.

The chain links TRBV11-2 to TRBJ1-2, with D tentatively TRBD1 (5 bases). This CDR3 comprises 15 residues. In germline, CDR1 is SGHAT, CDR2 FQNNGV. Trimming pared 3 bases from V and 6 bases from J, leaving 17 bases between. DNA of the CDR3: TGTGCCAGCAGCTTTATCCGGGACCGAGAAGATGGCTACACCTTC. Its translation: CASSFIRDREDGYTF.

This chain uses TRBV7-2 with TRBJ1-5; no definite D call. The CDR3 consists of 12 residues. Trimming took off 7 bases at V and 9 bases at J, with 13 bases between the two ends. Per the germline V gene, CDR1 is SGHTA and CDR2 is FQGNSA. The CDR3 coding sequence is TGTGCCAGCACTCCTACGTATGGGCCCCAGCATTTT. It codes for CASTPTYGPQHF.

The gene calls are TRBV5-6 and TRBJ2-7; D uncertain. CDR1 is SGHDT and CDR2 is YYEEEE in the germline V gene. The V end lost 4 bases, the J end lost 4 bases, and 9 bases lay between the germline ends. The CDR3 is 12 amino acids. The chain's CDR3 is CASSLEAYEQYF. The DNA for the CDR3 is TGTGCCAGCAGCCTCGAAGCGTACGAGCAGTACTTC.

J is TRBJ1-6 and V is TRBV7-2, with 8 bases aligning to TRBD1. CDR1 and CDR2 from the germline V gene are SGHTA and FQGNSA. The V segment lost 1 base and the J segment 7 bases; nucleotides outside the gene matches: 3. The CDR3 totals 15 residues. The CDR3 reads CASSLGQGRNSPLHF. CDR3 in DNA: TGTGCCAGCAGCTTAGGACAGGGGAGGAATTCACCCCTCCACTTT.

The CDR3 spells CASSRRDNSPLHF. CDR3 coding DNA: TGTGCCAGCAGCCGACGGGATAATTCACCCCTCCACTTT. The V gene is TRBV3-1 (or the pseudogene TRBV3-2), the J gene TRBJ1-6; D is undetermined. Between the trimmed V and J ends, which lost 4 bases and 5 bases, there was a span of 6 bases. The CDR3 totals 13 residues. Germline V lookup: CDR1 LGHDT, CDR2 YNNKEL (reference sequence).

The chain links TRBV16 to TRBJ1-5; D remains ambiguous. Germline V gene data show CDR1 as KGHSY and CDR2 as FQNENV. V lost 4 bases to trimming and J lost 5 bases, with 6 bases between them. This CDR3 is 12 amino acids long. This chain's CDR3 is CASSPQDQPQHF. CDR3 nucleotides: TGTGCCAGCAGCCCTCAAGATCAGCCCCAGCATTTT.

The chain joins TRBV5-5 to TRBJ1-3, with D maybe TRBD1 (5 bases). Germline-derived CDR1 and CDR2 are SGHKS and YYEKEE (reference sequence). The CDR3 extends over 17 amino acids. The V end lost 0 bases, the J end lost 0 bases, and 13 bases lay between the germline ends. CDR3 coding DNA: TGTGCCAGCAGCTTGGAGGCGGTTGGGGGCTCTGGAAACACCATATATTTT. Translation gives CASSLEAVGGSGNTIYF.

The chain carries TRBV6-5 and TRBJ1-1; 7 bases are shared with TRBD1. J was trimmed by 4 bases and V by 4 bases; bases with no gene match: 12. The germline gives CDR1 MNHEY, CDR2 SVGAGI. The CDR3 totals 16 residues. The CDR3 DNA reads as TGTGCCAGCAGTTGGGGACCAGGGGGACTGGGCACTGAAGCTTTCTTT. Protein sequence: CASSWGPGGLGTEAFF.

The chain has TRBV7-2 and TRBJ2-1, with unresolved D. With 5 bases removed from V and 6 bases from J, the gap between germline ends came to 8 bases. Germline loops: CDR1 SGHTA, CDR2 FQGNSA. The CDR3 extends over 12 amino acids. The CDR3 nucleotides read TGTGCCAGCAGCCCCACCGGCAATGAGCAGTTCTTC. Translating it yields CASSPTGNEQFF.

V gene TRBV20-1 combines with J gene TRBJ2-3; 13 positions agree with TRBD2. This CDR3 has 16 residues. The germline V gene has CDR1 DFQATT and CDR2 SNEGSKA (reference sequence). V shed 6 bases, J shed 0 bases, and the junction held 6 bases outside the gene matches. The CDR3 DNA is TGCAGTGCAAGTGGGACTAGCGGGGTGAGCACAGATACGCAGTATTTT. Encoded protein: CSASGTSGVSTDTQYF.

CDR3 coding DNA: TGTGCCAGCAGTTCCTCAGGGAACACTGAAGCTTTCTTT. Translated, it gives CASSSSGNTEAFF. The rearrangement joins TRBV28 to TRBJ1-1; the D is unclear. The V end was cut by 4 bases, the J end by 1 base, with 7 bases between. CDR1 and CDR2 from the germline V gene are MDHEN and SYDVKM. CDR3 length: 13 amino acids.

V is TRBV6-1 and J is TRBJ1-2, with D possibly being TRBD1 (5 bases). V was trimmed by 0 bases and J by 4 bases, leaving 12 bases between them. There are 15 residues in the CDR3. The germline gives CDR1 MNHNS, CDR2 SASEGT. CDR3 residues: CASSEAQGSGYGYTF. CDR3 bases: TGTGCCAGCAGTGAAGCGCAGGGCTCGGGCTATGGCTACACCTTC.

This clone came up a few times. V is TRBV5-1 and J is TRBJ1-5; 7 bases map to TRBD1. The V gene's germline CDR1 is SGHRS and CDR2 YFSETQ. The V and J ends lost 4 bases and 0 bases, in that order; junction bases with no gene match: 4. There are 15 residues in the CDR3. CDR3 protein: CASSERTGSNQPQHF. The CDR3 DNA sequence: TGCGCCAGCAGCGAGAGGACAGGTAGCAATCAGCCCCAGCATTTT.

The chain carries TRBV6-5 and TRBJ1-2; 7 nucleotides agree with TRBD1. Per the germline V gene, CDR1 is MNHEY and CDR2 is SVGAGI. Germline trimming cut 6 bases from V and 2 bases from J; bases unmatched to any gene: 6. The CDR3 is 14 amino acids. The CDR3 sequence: CASSRTGQNYGYTF. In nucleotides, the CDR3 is TGTGCCAGCAGCAGGACAGGACAAAACTATGGCTACACCTTC.

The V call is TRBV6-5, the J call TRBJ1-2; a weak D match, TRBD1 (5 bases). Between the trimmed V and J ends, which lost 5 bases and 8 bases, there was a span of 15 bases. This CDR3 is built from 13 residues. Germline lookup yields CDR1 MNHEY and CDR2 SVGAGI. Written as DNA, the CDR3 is TGTGCCAGCAGTCCGTGGGGGGAGGAAGGCTACACCTTC. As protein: CASSPWGEEGYTF.

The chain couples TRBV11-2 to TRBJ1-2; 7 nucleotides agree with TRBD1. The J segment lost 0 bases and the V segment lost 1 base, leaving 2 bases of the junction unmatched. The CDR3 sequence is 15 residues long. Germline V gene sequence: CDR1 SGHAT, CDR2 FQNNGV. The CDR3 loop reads CASSLVGTANYGYTF. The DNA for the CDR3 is TGTGCCAGCAGCTTAGTAGGGACAGCTAACTATGGCTACACCTTC.

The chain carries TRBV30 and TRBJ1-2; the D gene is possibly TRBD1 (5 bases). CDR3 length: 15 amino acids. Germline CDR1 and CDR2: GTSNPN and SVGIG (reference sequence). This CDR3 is CMASPRANWVGGYTF. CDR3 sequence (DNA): TGTATGGCTTCACCCAGGGCAAACTGGGTCGGTGGCTACACCTTC.

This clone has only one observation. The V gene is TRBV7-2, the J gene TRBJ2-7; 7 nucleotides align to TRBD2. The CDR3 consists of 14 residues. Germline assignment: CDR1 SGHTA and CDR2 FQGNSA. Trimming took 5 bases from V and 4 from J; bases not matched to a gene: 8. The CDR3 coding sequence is TGTGCCAGCAGCGCCCGAGATAGCGGGTACGAGCAGTACTTC. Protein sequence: CASSARDSGYEQYF.

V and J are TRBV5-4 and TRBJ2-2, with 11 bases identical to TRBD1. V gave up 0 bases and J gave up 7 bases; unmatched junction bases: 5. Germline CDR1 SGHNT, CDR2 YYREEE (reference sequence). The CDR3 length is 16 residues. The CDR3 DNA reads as TGTGCCAGCAGCTTGGCAGGGACAGGGGGTGACGGGGAGCTGTTTTTT. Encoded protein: CASSLAGTGGDGELFF. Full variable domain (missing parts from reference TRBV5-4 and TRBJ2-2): ETGVTQSPTHLIKTRGQQVTLRCSSQSGHNTVSWYQQALGQGPQFIFQYYREEENGRGNFPPRFSGLQFPNYSSELNVNALELDDSALYLCASSLAGTGGDGELFFGEGSRLTVL.

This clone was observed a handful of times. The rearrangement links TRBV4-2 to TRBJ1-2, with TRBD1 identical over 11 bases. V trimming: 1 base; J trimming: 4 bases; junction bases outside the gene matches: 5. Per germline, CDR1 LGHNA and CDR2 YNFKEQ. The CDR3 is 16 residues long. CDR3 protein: CASSQVGTGGGYGYTF. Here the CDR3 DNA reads TGTGCCAGCAGCCAAGTGGGGACAGGGGGAGGCTATGGCTACACCTTC.

This CDR3 reads CASSRGPLIYEQYF. The DNA for the CDR3 is TGTGCCAGCTCACGTGGGCCCCTGATCTACGAGCAGTACTTC. This rearrangement joins TRBV18 to TRBJ2-7; D is ambiguous. This CDR3 has 14 amino acids. The V gene lost 4 bases and the J gene lost 3 bases, with 13 bases spanning the gap. CDR1 is KGHSH and CDR2 is LQKENI in the germline V gene.

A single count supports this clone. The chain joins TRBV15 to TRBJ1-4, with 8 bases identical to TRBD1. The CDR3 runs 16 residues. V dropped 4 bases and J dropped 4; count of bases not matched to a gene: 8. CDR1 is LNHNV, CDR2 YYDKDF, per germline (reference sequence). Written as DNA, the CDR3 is TGTGCCACCAGCAAGGACCCGGGACAGGTTAATGAAAAACTGTTTTTT. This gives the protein CATSKDPGQVNEKLFF.

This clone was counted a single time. The CDR3 is CASSIGQGPNEKLFF. The CDR3 nucleotides are TGTGCCAGCAGCATCGGACAGGGCCCTAATGAAAAACTGTTTTTT. The chain combines TRBV5-4 with TRBJ1-4, with TRBD1 matching over 8 bases. With V trimmed by 4 bases and J by 3 bases, 5 bases remained unmatched. Germline CDR1 SGHNT, CDR2 YYREEE (reference sequence). The CDR3 covers 15 residues.

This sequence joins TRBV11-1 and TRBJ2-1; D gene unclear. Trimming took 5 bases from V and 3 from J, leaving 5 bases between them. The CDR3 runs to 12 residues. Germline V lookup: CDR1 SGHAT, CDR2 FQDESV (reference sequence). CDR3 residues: CASSLSYNEQFF. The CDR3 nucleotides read TGTGCCAGCAGCCTGAGCTACAATGAGCAGTTCTTC.

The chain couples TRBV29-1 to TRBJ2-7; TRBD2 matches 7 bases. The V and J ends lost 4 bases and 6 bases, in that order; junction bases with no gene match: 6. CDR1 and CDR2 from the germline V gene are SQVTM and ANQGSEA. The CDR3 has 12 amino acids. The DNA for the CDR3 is TGCAGCGTTGGGGATCCGGGGGGCGAGCAGTACTTC. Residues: CSVGDPGGEQYF.

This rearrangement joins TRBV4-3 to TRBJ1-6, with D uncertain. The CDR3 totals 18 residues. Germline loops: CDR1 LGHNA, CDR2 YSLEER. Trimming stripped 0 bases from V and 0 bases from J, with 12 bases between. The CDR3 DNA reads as TGCGCCAGCAGCCAAGAGGAAATGCGGAGCTCCTATAATTCACCCCTCCACTTT. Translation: CASSQEEMRSSYNSPLHF.